This is a list of T cell receptor beta chains from one sample in a study of blood T cell repertoires in COVID-19. Some clones are missing from TCRdb's copy, which holds only in-frame ones; the method was immunoSEQ multiplex PCR. Here the sample spans 280,000 or so clones, around nine tenths being singletons. Sequencing input: PBMCs or T cells enriched from blood (not recorded which). Receptor source: a woman aged 40-49 years who had recovered from COVID-19. Each CDR3 is given without its conserved first and last residue.

j_gene: TRBJ1-1
v_gene: TRBV18
CDR3aa: ASSASRTGGTEAF

j_gene: TRBJ2-2
v_gene: TRBV6-1
CDR3aa: ASSEAQTGELF

j_gene: TRBJ2-7
v_gene: TRBV7-8
CDR3aa: ASSLPSMDRQSSYEQY

j_gene: TRBJ1-1
v_gene: TRBV28
CDR3aa: ASSLYGEAF

j_gene: TRBJ1-6
v_gene: TRBV21-1
CDR3aa: ASSNRGTDYNSPLH

j_gene: TRBJ2-1
v_gene: TRBV28
CDR3aa: ASSSTHMGLTSSYNEQF

j_gene: TRBJ2-1
v_gene: TRBV7-6
CDR3aa: ASSLKQGAANEQF

j_gene: TRBJ1-5
v_gene: TRBV2
CDR3aa: ASRGWQEGQPQH

j_gene: TRBJ1-1
v_gene: TRBV10-3
CDR3aa: AIRGTGETEAF

j_gene: TRBJ2-1
v_gene: TRBV28
CDR3aa: ASSVGGTYYNEQF

j_gene: TRBJ2-1
v_gene: TRBV5-1
CDR3aa: ASSLESGRAVNEQF

j_gene: TRBJ1-1
v_gene: TRBV7-9
CDR3aa: ASSLWTDAEAF

j_gene: TRBJ1-5
v_gene: TRBV4-1
CDR3aa: ASSPQGRGNQPQH

j_gene: TRBJ1-1
v_gene: TRBV13
CDR3aa: ASSGDRAVTEAF

j_gene: TRBJ2-1
v_gene: TRBV3-1/TRBV3-2
CDR3aa: ASSPRTRGNEQF

j_gene: TRBJ2-3
v_gene: TRBV12-3/TRBV12-4
CDR3aa: ASSLRTDTQY

j_gene: TRBJ1-5
v_gene: TRBV7-2
CDR3aa: ASSLDRRGGEPQH

j_gene: TRBJ1-2
v_gene: TRBV27
CDR3aa: ASSQRFPGLRANYGYT

j_gene: TRBJ2-1
v_gene: TRBV7-2
CDR3aa: ASSRSGSSYNEQF

j_gene: TRBJ1-1
v_gene: TRBV5-4
CDR3aa: ASSLGGLNTEAF

j_gene: TRBJ2-1
v_gene: TRBV5-1
CDR3aa: ASSLLVAGGPHEQF

j_gene: TRBJ2-1
v_gene: TRBV19
CDR3aa: ASRDAGPRYDSEQF

j_gene: TRBJ1-1
v_gene: TRBV11-1
CDR3aa: ASTVRTGTEAF

j_gene: TRBJ2-1
v_gene: TRBV27
CDR3aa: ASRPLAVLADDYNEQF

j_gene: TRBJ2-5
v_gene: TRBV5-1
CDR3aa: ASSFGVETQY

j_gene: TRBJ2-7
v_gene: TRBV30
CDR3aa: ALRGGAAYEQY

j_gene: TRBJ2-7
v_gene: TRBV28
CDR3aa: ASSSTSYEQY

j_gene: TRBJ1-6
v_gene: TRBV30
CDR3aa: AWRQGDSPLH

j_gene: TRBJ2-1
v_gene: TRBV27
CDR3aa: ASSLLGSSYNEQF

j_gene: TRBJ1-1
v_gene: TRBV19
CDR3aa: ASRGQGQNTEAF

j_gene: TRBJ1-1
v_gene: TRBV30
CDR3aa: AWSGGPRYPAF

j_gene: TRBJ2-3
v_gene: TRBV5-4
CDR3aa: ASSSGLAGSTDTQY

j_gene: TRBJ1-6
v_gene: TRBV30
CDR3aa: ASERPLENSPLH

j_gene: TRBJ2-3
v_gene: TRBV10-3
CDR3aa: ATRTSGEADTQY

j_gene: TRBJ2-7
v_gene: TRBV20-1
CDR3aa: SATRAYEQY

j_gene: TRBJ1-6
v_gene: TRBV5-6
CDR3aa: ASSWDSNSPLH

j_gene: TRBJ1-5
v_gene: TRBV15
CDR3aa: ATSNLDRGNNQPQH

j_gene: TRBJ2-5
v_gene: TRBV9
CDR3aa: ASSVGAEETQY

j_gene: TRBJ2-1
v_gene: TRBV6-6
CDR3aa: ASSRTSYEQF

j_gene: TRBJ1-5
v_gene: TRBV19
CDR3aa: ASNSPGQRNQPQH

j_gene: TRBJ2-1
v_gene: TRBV5-1
CDR3aa: ASSLDSNNEQF

j_gene: TRBJ2-5
v_gene: TRBV2
CDR3aa: ASRAQEVEETQY

j_gene: TRBJ1-3
v_gene: TRBV27
CDR3aa: ASSLDRTGNTIY

j_gene: TRBJ2-7
v_gene: TRBV27
CDR3aa: ASSFSSGRVAYEQY

j_gene: TRBJ2-3
v_gene: TRBV14
CDR3aa: ASSRLDLGGNGDTQY

j_gene: TRBJ1-2
v_gene: TRBV25-1
CDR3aa: ASSGTDRVNYGYT

j_gene: TRBJ1-4
v_gene: TRBV7-9
CDR3aa: ASSDWGPANEKLF

j_gene: TRBJ2-5
v_gene: TRBV28
CDR3aa: ASGSWAGGPQETQY